These 10 T cell receptor beta chains were all obtained from the same sample, sequenced in a study of blood T cell repertoires in COVID-19. Method: immunoSEQ multiplex PCR; TCRdb's copy keeps in-frame clones and lacks some. The sample yields 150,000 to 200,000 clones, 88% seen once. Source material: peripheral blood. All receptors come from a human donor in a cohort sampled during active COVID-19.

The chain links TRBV28 to TRBJ2-7, with 10 bases fitting TRBD2. The V gene's germline CDR1 is MDHEN and CDR2 SYDVKM. The CDR3 is made up of 15 amino acids. V was clipped by 6 bases and J by 6 bases; unmatched bases: 11. The CDR3 DNA follows: TGTGCCAGCAGGTCCCTAGCGGGAGTACGCGGCGAGCAGTACTTC. As protein: CASRSLAGVRGEQYF.

The rearrangement uses TRBV27 and TRBJ2-2; D possibly corresponds to TRBD2 (7 bases). Germline assignment: CDR1 MNHEY and CDR2 SMNVEV (reference sequence). This CDR3 region has 15 residues. Trimming took off 0 bases at V and 5 bases at J, with 10 bases between the two ends. CDR3: CASSLSKGGTGELFF. The CDR3 nucleotides are TGTGCCAGCAGTTTATCCAAGGGGGGGACCGGGGAGCTGTTTTTT.

The V call is TRBV6-5, the J call TRBJ2-1; a weak D match, TRBD2 (6 bases). This CDR3 spans 15 amino acids. Germline CDR1 and CDR2: MNHEY and SVGAGI. Trimming took 6 bases from V and 0 from J, leaving 12 bases between them. The CDR3 region is CASRLSGSSYNEQFF. The CDR3 coding sequence is TGTGCCAGCAGGCTTAGCGGAAGCTCCTACAATGAGCAGTTCTTC.

This rearrangement joins TRBV27 to TRBJ2-7; D possibly corresponds to TRBD1 (5 bases). Germline-derived CDR1 and CDR2 are MNHEY and SMNVEV (reference sequence). This CDR3 region has 12 residues. V lost 4 bases and J lost 3, with 7 bases in between. CDR3 amino acids: CASSSGFYEQYF. CDR3 sequence (DNA): TGTGCCAGCAGTTCAGGGTTCTACGAGCAGTACTTC.

The chain joins TRBV6-2 or TRBV6-3 to TRBJ2-3; maybe TRBD2 (5 bases). Germline CDR1 and CDR2: MNHEY and SVGEGT. The CDR3 contains 13 residues. Trimming shortened V by 2 bases and J by 3 bases, and 6 bases separated the two germline ends. In DNA, the CDR3 is TGTGCCAGCAGTTACCGGGGAACAGATACGCAGTATTTT. Translation gives CASSYRGTDTQYF.

The chain employs TRBV29-1 and TRBJ2-5; 9 nucleotides align to TRBD1. CDR3 length: 17 amino acids. Unmatched junction bases numbered 13, after V lost 0 bases and J lost 5 bases. Germline values: CDR1 SQVTM, CDR2 ANQGSEA. In DNA, the CDR3 is TGCAGCGTTGAAGAGGGATCCGGGACAGGGTCTGGGGAGACCCAGTACTTC. This codes for CSVEEGSGTGSGETQYF. The full variable domain, with the rest looked up from reference TRBV29-1 and TRBJ2-5, is SAVISQKPSRDICQRGTSLTIQCQVDSQVTMMFWYRQQPGQSLTLIATANQGSEATYESGFVIDKFPISRPNLTFSTLTVSNMSPEDSSIYLCSVEEGSGTGSGETQYFGPGTRLLVL.

The gene calls are TRBV4-3 and TRBJ2-2; 7 bases map to TRBD2. The CDR3 has 14 residues. Germline V CDR1 and CDR2: LGHNA, YSLEER. The V gene end was trimmed by 4 bases and the J gene end by 5 bases; junction bases not matched to a gene: 4. As DNA, the CDR3 is TGCGCCAGCAGCCTGCTACTAGCGACCGGGGAGCTGTTTTTT. This translates into CASSLLLATGELFF.

This sequence joins TRBV4-3 and TRBJ1-5, with unresolved D. V was clipped by 2 bases and J by 4 bases, with 6 bases between them. Germline assignment: CDR1 LGHNA and CDR2 YSLEER. The CDR3 totals 13 residues. The CDR3 reads CASSQSRNQPQHF. Here the CDR3 DNA reads TGCGCCAGCAGCCAATCACGGAATCAGCCCCAGCATTTT.

The chain employs TRBV4-1 and TRBJ2-1; 8 bases match TRBD2. Germline V lookup: CDR1 MGHRA, CDR2 YSYEKL. The CDR3 extends over 18 amino acids. The J segment lost 5 bases and the V segment lost 0 bases, leaving 12 bases of the junction unmatched. In nucleotides, the CDR3 is TGCGCCAGCAGCCAAGATATAGGTGGGACTAGAGTAGACAATGAGCAGTTCTTC. It encodes CASSQDIGGTRVDNEQFF.

The chain employs TRBV7-2 and TRBJ2-5; D is uncertain. Germline V gives CDR1 SGHTA, CDR2 FQGNSA. The V end was cut by 5 bases, the J end by 5 bases, with 18 bases between. The CDR3 is made up of 15 amino acids. For the CDR3, the DNA is TGTGCCAGCAGCCCCCTTTCCGCGGCGTGGGAGACCCAGTACTTC. Translation gives CASSPLSAAWETQYF.